These 17 T cell receptor beta chains share one sample of origin, sequenced in a study of Graves' ophthalmopathy and Graves' hyperthyroidism. Amplification targeted the TCR beta CDR3 regions, with RNA transcripts as the source material. RT-PCR with HTBI primers came first, then second-round multiplex PCR. TCRdb re-derived calls from the multiplex PCR reads in MiXCR, one entry per CDR3 protein. The sample has more than 550,000 distinct CDR3 sequences, 35% to 45% seen once; the top ten hold under 3.5%. The sample was peripheral blood. These receptor sequences come from an adult man with Graves' ophthalmopathy.

This clonotype was found many times. The chain combines TRBV4-2 with TRBJ2-7, with D unclear. CDR1 and CDR2 from the germline V gene are LGHNA and YNFKEQ. The CDR3 spans 13 residues. Trimming shortened V by 4 bases and J by 2 bases, and 9 bases separated the two germline ends. The CDR3 DNA reads as TGTGCCAGCAGCCCCGGGTCCACCTACGAGCAGTACTTC. Amino acids: CASSPGSTYEQYF.

The CDR3 DNA follows: TGTGCCAGCAGCGTCGGGGGAGCGGATCACTACGAGCAGTACTTC. It specifies CASSVGGADHYEQYF. V and J are TRBV7-2 and TRBJ2-7, with D possibly TRBD2 on 6 matching bases. From germline, CDR1 is SGHTA and CDR2 FQGNSA. The CDR3 extends over 15 amino acids. Trimming took off 5 bases at V and 3 bases at J, with 17 bases between the two ends.

This clonotype was picked up many times. The V and J genes are TRBV7-4 and TRBJ1-3; no firm D call. Per germline, CDR1 SGHVT and CDR2 SQSDAQ. With 5 bases removed from V and 6 bases from J, the gap between germline ends came to 20 bases. CDR3 length: 16 residues. This CDR3 reads CASSPRGLPRVNTIYF. CDR3 in DNA: TGTGCCAGCAGCCCCAGAGGGCTCCCGCGAGTAAACACCATATATTTT.

The V call is TRBV7-6, the J call TRBJ1-1; D is unclear. The CDR3 contains 14 residues. The germline V and J ends were trimmed by 4 bases and 5 bases, with 14 bases remaining between them. The germline V gene has CDR1 SGHVS and CDR2 FNYEAQ. CDR3 region: CASSWGVTGTEAFF. DNA for the CDR3: TGTGCCAGCAGCTGGGGAGTCACCGGGACTGAAGCTTTCTTT.

This clonotype was seen many times. This chain joins TRBV7-9 and TRBJ1-1; D might be TRBD1 (5 bases). In germline, CDR1 is SEHNR, CDR2 FQNEAQ (reference sequence). The CDR3 covers 12 residues. Trimming removed 1 base from V and 11 bases from J, with 11 bases in between. Here the CDR3 reads CASSLEGLVAFF. DNA for the CDR3: TGTGCCAGCAGCTTAGAGGGGTTGGTGGCTTTCTTT.

This clonotype was detected ten times or more. The chain combines TRBV10-3 with TRBJ1-1; D remains ambiguous. The CDR3 extends over 14 amino acids. Looked up from germline, CDR1 is ENHRY and CDR2 is SYGVKD. Trimming cost V 0 bases and J 1 base, with 6 bases left between them. CDR3 DNA: TGTGCCATCAGTGAGTCTACGGGGAACACTGAAGCTTTCTTT. Protein sequence: CAISESTGNTEAFF.

This clonotype was recorded many times. V is TRBV7-2 and J is TRBJ2-5; possibly TRBD2 for D (6 bases). Germline V lookup: CDR1 SGHTA, CDR2 FQGNSA. CDR3 length equals 14 residues. V lost 1 base and J 3 bases, leaving 9 bases between the germline ends. The CDR3 DNA follows: TGTGCCAGCAGCTTAGTACCGGGAGAAGAGACCCAGTACTTC. This codes for CASSLVPGEETQYF. Full variable domain (outside the CDR3, taken from reference TRBV7-2 and TRBJ2-5): GAGVSQSPSNKVTEKGKDVELRCDPISGHTALYWYRQSLGQGLEFLIYFQGNSAPDKSGLPSDRFSAERTGGSVSTLTIQRTQQEDSAVYLCASSLVPGEETQYFGPGTRLLVL.

This clonotype was detected many times. This chain joins TRBV24-1 and TRBJ2-2, with D possibly matching TRBD1 (5 bases). V lost 9 bases and J 3 bases, leaving 10 bases between the germline ends. Germline CDR1 reads KGHDR; CDR2 reads SFDVKD. The CDR3 covers 13 residues. Here the CDR3 DNA reads TGTGCCACCGAGGACACTGACACCGGGGAGCTGTTTTTT. Translation: CATEDTDTGELFF.

The V gene is TRBV2, the J gene TRBJ1-5; a possible D gene is TRBD1 (5 bases). V was clipped by 2 bases and J by 2 bases, with 13 bases between them. Germline values: CDR1 SNHLY, CDR2 FYNNEI. The CDR3 sequence is 16 residues long. As DNA, the CDR3 is TGTGCCAGCAGTGAATCTGGGGACCTGGGCAATCAGCCCCAGCATTTT. This encodes CASSESGDLGNQPQHF.

The chain joins TRBV11-1 to TRBJ1-1; D remains unclear. V lost 3 bases and J lost 2, with 10 bases in between. The CDR3 consists of 14 residues. Germline assignment: CDR1 SGHAT and CDR2 FQDESV (reference sequence). CDR3 protein: CASSFGYSNTEAFF. CDR3 bases: TGTGCCAGCAGCTTTGGTTATAGTAACACTGAAGCTTTCTTT.

As concerns this clonotype: This may be a read error, as it is one base from a much larger clone. The J gene is TRBJ2-5, the V gene TRBV7-8; D may correspond to TRBD1 or TRBD2 (5 bases each). CDR3 size: 13 residues. The germline V gene encodes CDR1 SGHVS and CDR2 FQNEAQ. CDR3 sequence reads: CAGRGAPRETQYF. The CDR3 DNA sequence: TGTGCCGGCAGAGGGGCCCCCCGGGAGACCCAGTACTTC.

The V call is TRBV11-2, the J call TRBJ2-5; possible D gene TRBD2, 6 bases. The germline V and J ends were trimmed by 3 bases and 2 bases, with 13 bases remaining between them. CDR1 is SGHAT, CDR2 FQNNGV, per germline. The CDR3 covers 15 residues. CDR3 bases: TGTGCCAGCAGCTTGTTGGGGGGTGTACAAGAGACCCAGTACTTC. Its translation: CASSLLGGVQETQYF.

The rearrangement joins TRBV15 to TRBJ2-5; D not certain. V shed 2 bases and J shed 3 bases, with 10 bases lying between them. CDR1 and CDR2 from the germline V gene are LNHNV and YYDKDF (reference sequence). This CDR3 has 14 residues. CDR3 coding DNA: TGTGCCACCAGCAGATTAGTCGAGGAAGAGACCCAGTACTTC. The encoded protein is CATSRLVEEETQYF.

The chain uses TRBV2 and TRBJ2-2; either TRBD1 or TRBD2 may supply D (5 bases each). This CDR3 has 14 residues. Trimming pared 5 bases from V and 7 bases from J, leaving 14 bases between. The germline V gene encodes CDR1 SNHLY and CDR2 FYNNEI. DNA of the CDR3: TGTGCCAGCAGTTTCGGGACGTTCATCGGGGAGCTGTTTTTT. Translating it yields CASSFGTFIGELFF. Using reference TRBV2 and TRBJ2-2 for the parts outside the CDR3, the full variable domain is EPEVTQTPSHQVTQMGQEVILRCVPISNHLYFYWYRQILGQKVEFLVSFYNNEISEKSEIFDDQFSVERPDGSNFTLKIRSTKLEDSAMYFCASSFGTFIGELFFGEGSRLTVL.

V and J are TRBV20-1 and TRBJ1-1; D is ambiguous. V lost 6 bases and J 0 bases, leaving 17 bases between the germline ends. The CDR3 sequence is 15 residues long. Germline V lookup: CDR1 DFQATT, CDR2 SNEGSKA (reference sequence). The CDR3 sequence is CSAATSAYMNTEAFF. DNA of the CDR3: TGCAGTGCAGCGACGTCGGCCTACATGAACACTGAAGCTTTCTTT.

This clonotype was counted ten times or more. The V call is TRBV19, the J call TRBJ2-7; 11 positions match TRBD2. The CDR3 is 13 residues long. The J segment lost 6 bases and the V segment lost 5 bases, leaving 3 bases of the junction unmatched. Germline lookup yields CDR1 LNHDA and CDR2 SQIVND (reference sequence). The CDR3 loop is CASSSSGRSEQYF. Written as DNA, the CDR3 is TGTGCCAGTAGTTCTAGCGGGAGGAGCGAGCAGTACTTC.

The gene calls are TRBV10-3 and TRBJ2-6, with D perhaps TRBD1 (6 bases). The CDR3 is 15 residues long. Germline V gene data show CDR1 as ENHRY and CDR2 as SYGVKD. V was clipped by 6 bases and J by 4 bases, with 13 bases between them. The CDR3 coding sequence is TGTGCCATCAGCGGACAGTCAATGGGGGCCAACGTCCTGACTTTC. This gives the protein CAISGQSMGANVLTF.